This T cell receptor beta chain was sequenced in a study of siplizumab effects on memory and regulatory T cells (dated by TCRdb to the late 2010s). Regarding the complete study: The effect of the anti-CD2 antibody siplizumab on alloreactive T-cell subsets was examined in allogeneic mixed lymphocyte reactions constructed from human PBMCs. Points the paper makes about the study in general: Whether proliferating Tregs from siplizumab cultures actually had suppressive function was not functionally confirmed. Unstimulated naive T cells appeared more diverse than memory T cells, and naive cells seemed to contribute substantially to the alloresponse. A naive or memory phenotype could not be assigned to roughly 75-97% of proliferating CD4+ or CD8+ clones. Because sequences below about 10^-5 frequency were poorly captured, only a minor fraction of alloreactive clones could be mapped to unstimulated subsets. Among mappable alloreactive CD4+ clones, the Treg-derived fraction averaged approximately 72% with siplizumab versus roughly 25% in control reactions. The cumulative frequency of alloreactive sequences that could be traced back to unstimulated CD4+ memory T cells was significantly reduced by siplizumab.

Libraries were built with the immunoSEQ multiplex PCR assay. The deep sequencing platform assayed some 98,000 TCR templates per sample. Genomic DNA extracted from sorted T cells was used for TCRbeta CDR3 sequencing. Processing in the source paper ran as follows. The R programming language was used for the clonal analysis of the TCRbeta CDR3 data. Comparing unstimulated samples against CFSE-low samples taken after the reaction was how alloreactive CD4+ and CD8+ clones were defined. Regulatory or non-regulatory origin was assigned to alloreactive CD4+ clones by matching of sequences to sorted unstimulated Treg and non-Treg repertoires. TCRdb's version of the immuneACCESS table is confined to in-frame rearrangements and falls short of the full clone set. An unresolved V gene accounts for under half of the shortfall where checked; the remainder is of unknown origin. V and J calls and clone size are given by that table; D and trimming were obtained from the DNA. Recorded for this sample are 99,000 or so clones; 93% of them occurred a single time. Approximately 0.32% of the sample is held by the ten biggest clonotypes.

Counted from cysteine to phenylalanine, this CDR3 has 13 amino acids. Kept here is only the CDR3 DNA, which spans 39 bases and is read in frame from base 1. Cut back by 6 bases and 4 bases, the V and J ends lie 12 bases apart. CDR1 and CDR2 are read off the germline V gene as ENHRY and SYGVKD. TCRbeta CDR3 sequencing was performed on sorted unstimulated T cells and on proliferating T cells recovered from mixed lymphocyte reactions. Fresh whole blood from about 10 HLA-typed healthy donors served as the source for isolating PBMCs. This clone was seen a handful of times. Its antigen has not been determined. No much larger clonotype is one base removed from it; base qualities were not supplied.

The sequenced sample was CD4+ T cells sorted from blood. The V and J segments used are TRBV10-3 and TRBJ1-2; the D gene lacks a confident call. The clonotype originates from a human donor in good health. In nucleotide form, the sequence is TGTGCCATCAGCCTGGCCTTGGCCTATGGCTACACCTTC. Translated, it reads CAISLALAYGYTF.